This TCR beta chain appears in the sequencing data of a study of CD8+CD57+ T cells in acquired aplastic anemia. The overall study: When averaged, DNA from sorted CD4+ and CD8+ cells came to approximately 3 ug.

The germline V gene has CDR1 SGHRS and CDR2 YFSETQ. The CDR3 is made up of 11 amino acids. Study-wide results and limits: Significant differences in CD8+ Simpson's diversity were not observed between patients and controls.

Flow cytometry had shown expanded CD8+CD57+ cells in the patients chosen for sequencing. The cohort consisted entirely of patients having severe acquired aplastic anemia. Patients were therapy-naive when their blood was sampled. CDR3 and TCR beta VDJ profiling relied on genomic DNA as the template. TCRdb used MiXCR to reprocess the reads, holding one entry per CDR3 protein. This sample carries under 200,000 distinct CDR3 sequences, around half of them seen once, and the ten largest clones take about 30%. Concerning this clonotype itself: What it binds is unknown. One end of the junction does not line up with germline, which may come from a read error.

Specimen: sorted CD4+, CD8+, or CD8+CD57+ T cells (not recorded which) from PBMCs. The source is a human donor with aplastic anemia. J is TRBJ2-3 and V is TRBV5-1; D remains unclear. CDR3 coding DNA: TGCGCCAGCAGCTTGGCCGATACGCACTATTTT. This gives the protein CASSLADTHYF.